A selection of T cell receptor beta chains follows, all from one sample in a study of cytomegalovirus exposure and HLA in healthy donors. Sequencing was performed with immunoSEQ multiplex PCR; in TCRdb, only in-frame clones are kept and a portion is missing. Seen in this sample are about 50,000 clones; the ten most common clones hold about 12%. The specimen sequenced was PBMCs. Receptors were obtained from a woman between 55 and 75 years old in good health and CMV-seropositive. CDR3s include the opening cysteine and the closing phenylalanine or tryptophan. A D gene is named only where the DNA matches it firmly.

V gene	D gene	J gene	CDR3 protein	CDR3 DNA
TRBV6-5	-	TRBJ1-1	CASSYSSFLQGRTFF	TGTGCCAGCAGTTACTCGAGTTTTCTACAGGGAAGGACTTTCTTT
TRBV28	TRBD2	TRBJ2-2	CASSLRLAGGPPNTGELFF	TGTGCCAGCAGTTTAAGACTAGCGGGGGGCCCTCCGAACACCGGGGAGCTGTTTTTT
TRBV11-2	TRBD1	TRBJ1-2	CASSRRQGDGYTF	TGTGCCAGCAGCCGCCGACAGGGGGATGGCTACACCTTC
TRBV7-8	-	TRBJ2-3	CASSLTSPDTQYF	TGTGCCAGCAGCTTAACATCGCCAGATACGCAGTATTTT
TRBV11-3	-	TRBJ1-6	CASSLRSQGNNSPLHF	TGTGCCAGCAGCTTAAGGAGCCAGGGGAATAATTCACCCCTCCACTTT
TRBV6-1	-	TRBJ1-5	CASADRGNQPQHF	TGTGCCAGCGCAGACAGAGGCAATCAGCCCCAGCATTTT
TRBV5-4	-	TRBJ2-5	CASSPGSLQETQYF	TGTGCCAGCAGCCCTGGCTCCCTCCAAGAGACCCAGTACTTC
TRBV5-8	TRBD1	TRBJ1-2	CASSSQGRVGYGYTF	TGTGCCAGCAGCTCACAGGGGAGAGTAGGATATGGCTACACCTTC
TRBV7-9	-	TRBJ1-1	CASSLGLTGVNTEAFF	TGTGCCAGCAGTTTAGGGTTGACAGGTGTGAACACTGAAGCTTTCTTT
TRBV11-3	-	TRBJ1-3	CASSPEQASGNTIYF	TGTGCCAGCAGCCCAGAACAGGCCTCTGGAAACACCATATATTTT
TRBV7-9	-	TRBJ2-5	CASRLQGEAGETQYF	TGTGCCAGCAGGCTACAGGGCGAGGCGGGAGAGACCCAGTACTTC
TRBV19	-	TRBJ2-7	CASSSRDSYEQYF	TGTGCCAGTAGTTCTCGGGACTCCTACGAGCAGTACTTC
TRBV4-2	TRBD2	TRBJ2-1	CASSQDHSGGAYNEQFF	TGTGCCAGCAGCCAAGATCACAGCGGGGGGGCCTACAATGAGCAGTTCTTC
TRBV25-1	TRBD1	TRBJ1-2	CASRGAGTAYGYTF	TGTGCCAGCAGGGGAGCCGGGACAGCATATGGCTACACCTTC
TRBV5-4	TRBD1	TRBJ2-7	CASSPDRGLSYEQYF	TGTGCCAGCAGCCCTGACAGGGGGCTATCCTACGAGCAGTACTTC
TRBV2	-	TRBJ2-7	CASSEWGQGWDEQYF	TGTGCCAGCAGTGAATGGGGACAAGGGTGGGACGAGCAGTACTTC
TRBV6-1	TRBD1	TRBJ2-7	CATEMAGTGGYEQYF	TGTGCCACCGAAATGGCCGGGACAGGGGGCTACGAGCAGTACTTC
TRBV11-2	TRBD1	TRBJ2-1	CASSFGTAYNEQFF	TGTGCCAGCAGCTTCGGGACAGCCTACAATGAGCAGTTCTTC
TRBV18	-	TRBJ1-5	CASSLRTRDQPQHF	TGTGCCAGCTCGCTTAGGACACGGGATCAGCCCCAGCATTTT
TRBV19	-	TRBJ1-2	CASSIPGGPLGYTF	TGTGCCAGTAGTATCCCGGGGGGCCCGCTTGGCTACACCTTC
TRBV7-2	TRBD1	TRBJ2-4	CASSTDRAGNIQYF	TGTGCCAGCAGCACAGACAGGGCGGGAAACATTCAGTACTTC
TRBV5-1	TRBD1	TRBJ1-1	CASSLAGPNKDRVGMNTEAFF	TGCGCCAGCAGCTTGGCGGGGCCAAATAAAGACAGGGTTGGGATGAACACTGAAGCTTTCTTT
TRBV19	TRBD1	TRBJ2-7	CASSIRTGGLEQYF	TGTGCCAGTAGTATCCGGACAGGGGGCCTCGAGCAGTACTTC
TRBV5-1	TRBD2	TRBJ2-7	CASSLVSSGGANYEQYF	TGCGCCAGCAGCTTAGTGTCTAGCGGGGGGGCCAACTACGAGCAGTACTTC
TRBV10-2	-	TRBJ2-5	CASRPAPETQYF	TGCGCCAGCAGACCAGCGCCAGAGACCCAGTACTTC
TRBV7-2	TRBD1	TRBJ1-4	CASSFERGLGDEKLFF	TGTGCCAGCAGCTTCGAGAGGGGGCTCGGGGATGAAAAACTGTTTTTT
TRBV28	-	TRBJ1-2	CASTQDISYGYTF	TGTGCCAGCACCCAGGACATCAGCTATGGCTACACCTTC
TRBV2	-	TRBJ1-1	CASSGIQGKGTEAFF	TGTGCCAGCAGTGGAATTCAGGGTAAGGGCACTGAAGCTTTCTTT
TRBV19	TRBD2	TRBJ2-5	CASSMAAGGQETQYF	TGTGCCAGTAGTATGGCGGCGGGGGGCCAAGAGACCCAGTACTTC